Below, one T cell receptor (beta chain) is given with its context. These data are taken from a study of shared clonotypes between healthy human individuals. The CDR3 runs to 12 residues. From germline, CDR1 is SGHRS and CDR2 YFSETQ. Trimming at V came to 3 bases and at J to 12 bases, leaving 5 bases not matched to a gene. Sequencing used immunoSEQ multiplex PCR; TCRdb keeps in-frame clones, though not all of them. The table shows about 360,000 clones, with 73% occurring only once. The rearrangement links TRBV5-1 to TRBJ2-1; 8 positions agree with TRBD1. The TCR originated in a young man in good health. The sequenced sample was memory CD4+ T cells sorted from blood. Subset defined: CD45RA-negative fraction. The CDR3 DNA reads TGCGCCAGCAGCTACGACGGACAGGGGCAGTTCTTC. Translated: CASSYDGQGQFF. The entire variable domain, with the rest obtained from reference TRBV5-1 and TRBJ2-1, is as follows: KAGVTQTPRYLIKTRGQQVTLSCSPISGHRSVSWYQQTPGQGLQFLFEYFSETQRNKGNFPGRFSGRQFSNSRSEMNVSTLELGDSALYLCASSYDGQGQFFGPGTRLTVL.